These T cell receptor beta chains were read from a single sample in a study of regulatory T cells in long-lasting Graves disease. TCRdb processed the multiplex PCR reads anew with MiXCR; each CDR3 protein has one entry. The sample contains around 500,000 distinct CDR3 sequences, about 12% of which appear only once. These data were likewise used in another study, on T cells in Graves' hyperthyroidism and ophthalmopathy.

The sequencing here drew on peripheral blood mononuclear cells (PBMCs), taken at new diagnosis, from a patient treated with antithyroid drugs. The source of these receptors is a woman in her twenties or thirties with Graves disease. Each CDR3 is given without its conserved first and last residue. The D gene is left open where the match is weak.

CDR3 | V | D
AISERSDSPMNTGELF | TRBV10-3 | .
AWSGRALVGELF | TRBV30 | .
ASSPVGGREEQF | TRBV12-3/TRBV12-4 | TRBD2
ASSIRGTSGRSTGELF | TRBV19 | TRBD2
ASSLRGRGIADTQY | TRBV14 | .
ASSSTSGRVQETQY | TRBV7-2 | TRBD2
ASSIYRVDRYNEQF | TRBV19 | .
SASPMGTNTGELF | TRBV20-1 | .
ASSHSPAGVETQY | TRBV14 | .
ASSLRGVAKNIQY | TRBV28 | .
SVARGNPNTGELF | TRBV29-1 | .
ASSLLSPLAGERNEQF | TRBV28 | TRBD2
AISEWGNTDTQY | TRBV10-3 | .
ASSIARLPQH | TRBV19 | .
ASSPSHATEAF | TRBV5-4 | .
SASPREPYEQY | TRBV20-1 | .
ASSVRYGTGRNPGTNEKLL | TRBV11-3 | TRBD1
ASSEMGLAAGGQETQY | TRBV6-1 | TRBD2